The rows below give T cell receptor beta chains drawn from one sample of a study of blood T cell repertoires in COVID-19. Data came from immunoSEQ multiplex PCR; TCRdb stores just in-frame clones and leaves some out. The sample contains tens of thousands of clones, more than 70% of which appear only once. The material sequenced was peripheral blood. All receptors come from a man between 60 and 75 years old with active or convalescent COVID-19. Each CDR3 is given with its conserved first and last residue. A D gene is named only where the DNA matches it firmly. Expanded clones are given a class, and other clones once, few, many or no size at all.

size: -; J: TRBJ1-1; V: TRBV10-3; D: -; DNA: TGTGCCATCAGTGAGTCGACTGGGACTGAAGCTTTCTTT; CDR3: CAISESTGTEAFF
size: many; J: TRBJ1-1; V: TRBV9; D: -; DNA: TGTGCCAGCAGCATAGGACACGTAAACACTGAAGCTTTCTTT; CDR3: CASSIGHVNTEAFF
size: few; J: TRBJ2-7; V: TRBV19; D: TRBD2; DNA: TGTGCCAGTAGTATTGGGTCTGGTAGCGGGGGGTTCAACGAGCAGTACTTC; CDR3: CASSIGSGSGGFNEQYF
size: once; J: TRBJ2-5; V: TRBV7-2; D: TRBD2; DNA: TGTGCCAGCAGCTTAGTGCCGGGGGGGCTTGAGACCCAGTACTTC; CDR3: CASSLVPGGLETQYF
size: -; J: TRBJ1-1; V: TRBV5-4; D: TRBD1; DNA: TGTGCCAGCAGCTTAACTGGACAGGGAACACGAAAAGCTTTCTTT; CDR3: CASSLTGQGTRKAFF
size: once; J: TRBJ1-2; V: TRBV5-8; D: -; DNA: TGTGCCAGCAGCGAGGTCGTTGGGGGCTACACCTTC; CDR3: CASSEVVGGYTF
size: -; J: TRBJ2-5; V: TRBV18; D: TRBD1; DNA: TGTGCCAGCTCAGAACAGGGGGCTCGGGAGACCCAGTACTTC; CDR3: CASSEQGARETQYF
size: -; J: TRBJ2-2; V: TRBV4-1; D: TRBD1; DNA: TGCGCCAGCAGCCAAGACCCGGGACAGGGGACGGCGAACACCGGGGAGCTGTTTTTT; CDR3: CASSQDPGQGTANTGELFF
size: few; J: TRBJ1-5; V: TRBV7-2; D: TRBD1; DNA: TGTGCCAGCAGCGGGCAGGGGGCTGTGAGCAGCAATCAGCCCCAGCATTTT; CDR3: CASSGQGAVSSNQPQHF
size: -; J: TRBJ2-7; V: TRBV6-4; D: TRBD1; DNA: TGTGCCAGCAGTGACGTGGGACAGGGGTTCGAGCAGTACTTC; CDR3: CASSDVGQGFEQYF
size: -; J: TRBJ1-6; V: TRBV9; D: TRBD1; DNA: TGTGCCAGCAGCGCGCAGGGGGTAGGAAATTCACCCCTCCACTTT; CDR3: CASSAQGVGNSPLHF
size: -; J: TRBJ2-5; V: TRBV7-8; D: -; DNA: TGTGCCAGCAGTTATGTAAGGGGGGGGCAAGAGACCCAGTACTTC; CDR3: CASSYVRGGQETQYF